Presented here are 24 T cell receptor beta chains from one specimen sequenced in a study of shared T cell receptors in the human thymus. The repertoire was sequenced with immunoSEQ multiplex PCR; TCRdb's copy has only in-frame clones and lacks some. Counted here are about 710,000 clones, roughly 86% occurring once; the ten biggest clones make up roughly 0.0094%. A further study also used this sample, focusing on human thymus T cells.

Sequenced material: thymocytes. Source of these receptors: a boy under two years old with a congenital heart defect.

This clone has a handful of counts. The chain is built from TRBV4-3 and TRBJ2-3; 14 nucleotides match TRBD2. Germline values: CDR1 LGHNA, CDR2 YSLEER. This CDR3 spans 21 amino acids. The trim removed 3 bases at V and 11 bases at J, leaving 25 bases unmatched. As DNA, the CDR3 is TGCGCCAGCAGCCACACCTCCGGGACTAGCGGGAGTGAGTTCTTCGCCGCCGAGCAGTATTTT. Its translation is CASSHTSGTSGSEFFAAEQYF.

This chain joins TRBV5-4 and TRBJ2-5; 14 nucleotides match TRBD2. This CDR3 contains 18 residues. V was pared by 2 bases and J by 0 bases, with 6 bases of the junction left unmatched. Germline V gene lookup returns CDR1 SGHNT and CDR2 YYREEE (reference sequence). In DNA, the CDR3 is TGTGCCAGCAGCTTCGGACTAGCGGGGGGACTGTACCAAGAGACCCAGTACTTC. It is translated as CASSFGLAGGLYQETQYF.

A single count supports this clone. The chain uses TRBV14 and TRBJ1-2; no clear D gene. CDR3 length equals 15 residues. Germline lookup yields CDR1 SGHDN and CDR2 FVKESK. V lost 6 bases and J lost 8, with 22 bases in between. In DNA, the CDR3 is TGTGCCAGCAGTCAAACCCCAAAACCGACTGGGGGCTACACCTTC. The encoded protein is CASSQTPKPTGGYTF.

The chain combines TRBV28 with TRBJ1-2; unclear D gene. The CDR3 loop spans 13 amino acids. CDR1 and CDR2 (germline): MDHEN, SYDVKM. V lost 3 bases, J lost 6 bases, and 11 bases lay in between. The CDR3 reads CASSLLPGDGYTF. CDR3 DNA: TGTGCCAGCAGTTTGCTACCGGGTGATGGCTACACCTTC.

The chain recombines TRBV20-1 with TRBJ2-5, with D possibly being TRBD2 (5 bases). CDR1 is DFQATT, CDR2 SNEGSKA, per germline (reference sequence). The CDR3 loop spans 11 amino acids. Trimming stripped 3 bases from V and 7 bases from J, with 9 bases between. The CDR3 bases are TGCAGTGCTAGGGGCAGCGGGACCCAGTACTTC. Translated, it gives CSARGSGTQYF.

The chain is built from TRBV7-2 and TRBJ1-6, with 8 positions matching TRBD1. The germline V gene encodes CDR1 SGHTA and CDR2 FQGNSA. The CDR3 consists of 16 residues. V gave up 3 bases and J gave up 5 bases; unmatched junction bases: 6. CDR3 protein: CASSLSGQGNNSPLHF. The CDR3 coding sequence is TGTGCCAGCAGCTTGTCCGGACAGGGAAATAATTCACCCCTCCACTTT. Complete variable domain (other parts from reference TRBV7-2 and TRBJ1-6): GAGVSQSPSNKVTEKGKDVELRCDPISGHTALYWYRQSLGQGLEFLIYFQGNSAPDKSGLPSDRFSAERTGGSVSTLTIQRTQQEDSAVYLCASSLSGQGNNSPLHFGNGTRLTVT.

This chain joins TRBV28 and TRBJ2-4; D uncertain. The CDR3 loop spans 12 amino acids. The V end was cut by 5 bases, the J end by 8 bases, with 10 bases between. The V gene's germline CDR1 is MDHEN and CDR2 SYDVKM. CDR3 bases: TGTGCCAGCAGTCCCGGGTCCCACATTCAGTACTTC. Its protein is CASSPGSHIQYF.

The genes are TRBV14 and TRBJ2-2; D possibly corresponds to TRBD1 (5 bases). Germline values: CDR1 SGHDN, CDR2 FVKESK. Trimming shortened V by 0 bases and J by 1 base, and 12 bases separated the two germline ends. The CDR3 consists of 17 residues. This CDR3 reads CASSQDLGQGNTGELFF. For the CDR3, the DNA is TGTGCCAGCAGCCAAGATCTAGGGCAGGGGAACACCGGGGAGCTGTTTTTT.

The rearrangement links TRBV10-2 to TRBJ2-7; 11 bases fit TRBD2. J lost 7 bases, V lost 5 bases, and 10 bases had no gene match. The V gene's germline CDR1 is WSHSY and CDR2 SAAADI. This CDR3 is 15 amino acids long. CDR3 amino acids: CASSPIAGGPWEQYF. The CDR3 coding sequence is TGCGCCAGCAGTCCGATAGCGGGGGGGCCCTGGGAGCAGTACTTC.

The gene calls are TRBV27 and TRBJ2-7; 9 nucleotides match TRBD1. V dropped 5 bases and J dropped 4; count of bases not matched to a gene: 15. CDR3 size: 17 residues. Germline CDR1 and CDR2: MNHEY and SMNVEV (reference sequence). The CDR3 DNA is TGTGCCAGCAGTCCCACTAACCGGGACAGGGCGGTGTACGAGCAGTACTTC. Its protein product is CASSPTNRDRAVYEQYF.

The chain is built from TRBV2 and TRBJ1-5, with 8 bases aligning to TRBD1. The CDR3 is made up of 18 amino acids. Germline V gene data show CDR1 as SNHLY and CDR2 as FYNNEI. Germline trimming cut 1 base from V and 5 bases from J; bases unmatched to any gene: 13. CDR3 DNA sequence: TGTGCCAGCAGTGAAGGGGGGCCCCGGGACAGGAAGCATCAGCCCCAGCATTTT. Amino acid sequence: CASSEGGPRDRKHQPQHF.

The chain couples TRBV14 to TRBJ2-1; a weak D match, TRBD2 (5 bases). The V gene lost 4 bases and the J gene lost 7 bases, with 8 bases spanning the gap. This CDR3 is 12 amino acids long. CDR1 and CDR2 (germline): SGHDN, FVKESK. The CDR3 nucleotides are TGTGCCAGCAGCCGGCTAGCAAATGAGCAGTTCTTC. It codes for CASSRLANEQFF.

Of note for this clone: Other DNA sequences in this sample translate to the same CDR3. The V call is TRBV28, the J call TRBJ1-5; the D is unclear. The V and J ends lost 6 bases and 5 bases respectively, with 5 bases between them. The CDR3 loop spans 11 amino acids. Germline V gene lookup returns CDR1 MDHEN and CDR2 SYDVKM. CDR3 DNA sequence: TGTGCCAGCAGCGGAGATCAGCCCCAGCATTTT. As protein: CASSGDQPQHF.

This chain connects TRBV25-1 to TRBJ2-3; maybe TRBD1 (6 bases). The CDR3 loop spans 16 amino acids. Per germline, CDR1 MGHDK and CDR2 SYGVNS. The V and J ends lost 4 bases and 0 bases respectively, with 14 bases between them. The DNA of the CDR3 is TGTGCCAGCAGTGGTGTCAGACAGGAGAGCACAGATACGCAGTATTTT. It yields the protein CASSGVRQESTDTQYF.

The genes are TRBV28 and TRBJ1-2; TRBD1 matches at 8 bases. Per the germline V gene, CDR1 is MDHEN and CDR2 is SYDVKM. Trimming took 4 bases from V and 6 from J; bases not matched to a gene: 13. The CDR3 runs to 16 residues. The CDR3 spells CASSSPIGQGGDGYTF. The CDR3, as DNA: TGTGCCAGCAGTTCTCCGATCGGACAGGGCGGGGATGGCTACACCTTC.

V is TRBV4-2 and J is TRBJ2-7; 11 nucleotides align to TRBD1. J lost 3 bases, V lost 0 bases, and 4 bases had no gene match. The CDR3 has 16 amino acids. Germline CDR1 is LGHNA and CDR2 is YNFKEQ. In nucleotides, the CDR3 is TGTGCCAGCAGCCAAGACCCGGACAGGGGGCTCTACGAGCAGTACTTC. Encoded protein: CASSQDPDRGLYEQYF.

V usage is TRBV5-1 and J usage is TRBJ2-1; D is perhaps TRBD2 (6 bases). The CDR3 is made up of 15 amino acids. Per the germline V gene, CDR1 is SGHRS and CDR2 is YFSETQ. Trimming shortened V by 5 bases and J by 0 bases, and 12 bases separated the two germline ends. The CDR3: CASSLAESSYNEQFF. CDR3 DNA sequence: TGCGCCAGCAGTTTAGCGGAGAGCTCCTACAATGAGCAGTTCTTC.

V gene TRBV7-2 combines with J gene TRBJ1-6, with TRBD1 as a possible D gene (5 bases). With 5 bases removed from V and 7 bases from J, the gap between germline ends came to 21 bases. The germline gives CDR1 SGHTA, CDR2 FQGNSA. This CDR3 has 17 residues. The CDR3 DNA follows: TGTGCCAGCAGCATAGGAGGGGCGGGGATCACCAATTCACCCCTCCACTTT. Translated, it gives CASSIGGAGITNSPLHF.

The chain couples TRBV4-2 to TRBJ1-5; D call uncertain. Germline V gene lookup returns CDR1 LGHNA and CDR2 YNFKEQ. The V and J ends lost 3 bases and 6 bases respectively, with 12 bases between them. The CDR3 runs 14 residues. CDR3: CASSQRGRRQPQHF. The CDR3 coding sequence is TGTGCCAGCAGCCAGCGAGGGAGACGTCAGCCCCAGCATTTT.

J is TRBJ2-3 and V is TRBV5-4; D perhaps matches TRBD2 (6 bases). The ends were cut back, 3 bases at V and 7 bases at J, with 12 bases in the middle. CDR1 and CDR2 (germline): SGHNT, YYREEE (reference sequence). The length of the CDR3 is 13 residues. CDR3 sequence (DNA): TGTGCCAGCAGCTGGGGGACTTCCTATACGCAGTATTTT. Translating gives CASSWGTSYTQYF.

The chain is built from TRBV9 and TRBJ2-7, with D possibly matching TRBD2 (5 bases). Trimming shortened V by 0 bases and J by 3 bases, and 10 bases separated the two germline ends. In germline, CDR1 is SGDLS, CDR2 YYNGEE. CDR3 length: 14 amino acids. The CDR3 is CASSVGAGFYEQYF. DNA of the CDR3: TGTGCCAGCAGCGTAGGGGCGGGTTTCTACGAGCAGTACTTC. Based on the CDR3 plus reference TRBV9 and TRBJ2-7, the full variable domain is DSGVTQTPKHLITATGQRVTLRCSPRSGDLSVYWYQQSLDQGLQFLIQYYNGEERAKGNILERFSAQQFPDLHSELNLSSLELGDSALYFCASSVGAGFYEQYFGPGTRLTVT.

This clone was observed once. This sequence joins TRBV6-1 and TRBJ1-3, with D hard to call. CDR1 and CDR2 from the germline V gene are MNHNS and SASEGT. V was trimmed by 3 bases and J by 3 bases, leaving 9 bases between them. The CDR3 contains 14 residues. CDR3 nucleotide sequence: TGTGCCAGCAGTGATAACAAGATTGGAAACACCATATATTTT. It translates to CASSDNKIGNTIYF.

The chain employs TRBV28 and TRBJ1-2; no definite D call. Germline CDR1 and CDR2: MDHEN and SYDVKM. The CDR3 totals 12 residues. V was clipped by 3 bases and J by 4 bases, with 6 bases between them. As DNA, the CDR3 is TGTGCCAGCAGTTTCAAACTCTATGGCTACACCTTC. Its protein product is CASSFKLYGYTF.

The chain is built from TRBV5-1 and TRBJ2-5, with D unresolved. The J call may be mistaken, given a closer DNA end match to TRBJ2-7. The CDR3 has 14 residues. Germline CDR1 is SGHRS and CDR2 is YFSETQ. The chain's CDR3 is CASSLAGYYGEQYF. The CDR3 DNA reads TGCGCCAGCAGCTTGGCAGGTTATTACGGCGAGCAGTACTTC.